Listed below are T cell receptor beta chains from one sample, sequenced in a study of OX40 agonist ivuxolimab in advanced cancers. Some clones are missing from TCRdb's copy, which holds only in-frame ones; the method was immunoSEQ multiplex PCR. The sample yields about 80,000 clones, 80% to 90% seen once. This sample comprised CD4+ or CD8+ T cells sorted from blood, obtained in a trial of the OX40 agonist ivuxolimab. All receptors derive from an adult with an advanced solid tumor such as melanoma, head and neck, liver or kidney cancer. Each CDR3 is given with its conserved first and last residue. A D gene is named only where the DNA matches it firmly. Clone size is stated in some rows and not others, as once, few, many or a class when expanded.

size,D,J,V,CDR3,DNA
NA,NA,TRBJ2-6,TRBV19,CASSTRQPGANVLTF,TGTGCCAGTAGTACCAGACAACCTGGGGCCAACGTCCTGACTTTC
NA,TRBD1,TRBJ2-3,TRBV9,CASSDDRATSTDTQYF,TGTGCCAGCAGTGATGACAGGGCCACTAGCACAGATACGCAGTATTTT
NA,TRBD1,TRBJ2-7,TRBV6-9,CASSSDRGRRDEQYF,TGTGCCAGCAGTTCGGACAGGGGCCGCAGGGACGAGCAGTACTTC
NA,NA,TRBJ2-3,TRBV7-2,CASSKTGDTDTQYF,TGTGCCAGCAGCAAAACAGGAGACACAGATACGCAGTATTTT
NA,NA,TRBJ1-6,TRBV7-2,CASDSAPGRGSPLHF,TGTGCCAGCGATTCCGCCCCCGGGCGCGGGTCACCCCTCCACTTT
once,TRBD1,TRBJ2-1,TRBV18,CASSPPGTGTVNEQFF,TGTGCCAGCTCACCACCGGGGACAGGAACGGTCAATGAGCAGTTCTTC
NA,TRBD2,TRBJ2-3,TRBV4-2,CASSPRLAGATDTQYF,TGTGCCAGCAGCCCGCGACTAGCGGGGGCCACAGATACGCAGTATTTT
few,NA,TRBJ2-1,TRBV5-1,CASSVSSWEQFF,TGCGCCAGCAGCGTCTCTAGCTGGGAGCAGTTCTTC
NA,NA,TRBJ2-2,TRBV6-1,CASSVSVAGGSWTGELFF,TGTGCCAGCAGTGTATCTGTGGCAGGGGGGAGTTGGACCGGGGAGCTGTTTTTT
NA,NA,TRBJ2-2,TRBV12-5,CASGPNGLNTGELFF,TGTGCTAGTGGACCGAACGGTCTCAACACCGGGGAGCTGTTTTTT
NA,TRBD1,TRBJ2-1,TRBV11-2,CASSFPTGTGGNEQFF,TGTGCCAGCAGCTTCCCAACAGGGACAGGGGGAAATGAGCAGTTCTTC
NA,TRBD1,TRBJ1-2,TRBV9,CASSPQDRAGGGYTF,TGTGCCAGCAGCCCCCAAGACAGGGCTGGGGGTGGCTACACCTTC
NA,TRBD1,TRBJ2-3,TRBV29-1,CSVRGTGFTDTQYF,TGCAGCGTTAGGGGGACAGGATTCACAGATACGCAGTATTTT
NA,TRBD2,TRBJ2-1,TRBV9,CASSSRTSGSYNEQFF,TGTGCCAGCAGCTCTCGGACTAGCGGAAGCTACAATGAGCAGTTCTTC
NA,TRBD1,TRBJ1-2,TRBV10-3,CAIRSGQGYGYTF,TGTGCCATCAGATCGGGACAGGGCTATGGCTACACCTTC
NA,NA,TRBJ2-7,TRBV7-9,CASSLAATNEQYF,TGTGCCAGCAGCTTGGCAGCGACGAACGAGCAGTACTTC
NA,TRBD2,TRBJ2-1,TRBV7-2,CASSLSGTSGRGGNEQFF,TGTGCCAGCAGCCTGTCCGGGACTAGCGGGAGGGGAGGGAATGAGCAGTTCTTC
NA,NA,TRBJ2-1,TRBV9,CASSVAGDEQFF,TGTGCCAGCAGCGTAGCTGGGGATGAGCAGTTCTTC
NA,NA,TRBJ2-7,TRBV5-8,CASSLQGSYEQYF,TGTGCCAGCAGCCTGCAGGGGTCCTACGAGCAGTACTTC